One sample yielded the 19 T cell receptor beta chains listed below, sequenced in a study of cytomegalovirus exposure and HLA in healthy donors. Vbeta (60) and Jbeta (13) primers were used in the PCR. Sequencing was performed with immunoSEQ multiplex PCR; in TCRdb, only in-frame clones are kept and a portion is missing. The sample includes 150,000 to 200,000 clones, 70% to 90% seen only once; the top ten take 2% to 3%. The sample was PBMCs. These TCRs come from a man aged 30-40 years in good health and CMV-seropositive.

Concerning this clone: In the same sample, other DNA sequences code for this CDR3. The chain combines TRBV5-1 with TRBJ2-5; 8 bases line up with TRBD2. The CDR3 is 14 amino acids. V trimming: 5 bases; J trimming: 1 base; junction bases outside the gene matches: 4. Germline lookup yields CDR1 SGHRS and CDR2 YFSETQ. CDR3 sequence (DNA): TGCGCCAGCAGGCACAGCGGGAGCCAAGAGACCCAGTACTTC. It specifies CASRHSGSQETQYF.

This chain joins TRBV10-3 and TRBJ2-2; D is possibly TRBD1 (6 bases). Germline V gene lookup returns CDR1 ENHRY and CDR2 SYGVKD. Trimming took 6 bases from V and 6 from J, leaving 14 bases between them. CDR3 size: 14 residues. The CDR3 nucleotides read TGTGCCATCAGACAAGTGGGGGCGGCCGGGGAGCTGTTTTTT. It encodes CAIRQVGAAGELFF.

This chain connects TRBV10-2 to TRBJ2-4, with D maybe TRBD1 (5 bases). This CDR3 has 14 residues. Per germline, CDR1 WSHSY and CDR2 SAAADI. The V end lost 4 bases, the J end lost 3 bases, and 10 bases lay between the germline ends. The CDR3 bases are TGCGCCAGCAGTGGTCAGGGCTTCAAAAACATTCAGTACTTC. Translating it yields CASSGQGFKNIQYF.

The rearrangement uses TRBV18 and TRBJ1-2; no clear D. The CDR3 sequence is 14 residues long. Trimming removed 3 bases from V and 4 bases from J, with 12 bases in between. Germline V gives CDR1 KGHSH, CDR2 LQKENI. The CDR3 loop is CASSPVEQTYGYTF. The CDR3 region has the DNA TGTGCCAGCTCACCTGTCGAACAGACCTATGGCTACACCTTC.

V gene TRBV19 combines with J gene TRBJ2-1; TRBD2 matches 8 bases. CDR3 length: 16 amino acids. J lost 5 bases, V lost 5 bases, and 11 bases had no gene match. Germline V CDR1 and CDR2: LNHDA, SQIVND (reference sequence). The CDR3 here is CASSHQSGRIHNEQFF. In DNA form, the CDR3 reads TGTGCCAGTAGTCACCAGAGCGGGAGAATACACAATGAGCAGTTCTTC.

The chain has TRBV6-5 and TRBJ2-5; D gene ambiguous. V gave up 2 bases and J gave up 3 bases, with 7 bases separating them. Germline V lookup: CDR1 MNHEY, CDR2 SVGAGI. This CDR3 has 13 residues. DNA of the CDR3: TGTGCCAGCAGTTACGCGGTGGAAGAGACCCAGTACTTC. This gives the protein CASSYAVEETQYF.

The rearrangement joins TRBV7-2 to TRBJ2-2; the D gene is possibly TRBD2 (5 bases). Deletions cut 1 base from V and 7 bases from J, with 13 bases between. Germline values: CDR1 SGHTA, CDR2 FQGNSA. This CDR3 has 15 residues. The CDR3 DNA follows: TGTGCCAGCAGCTTAGAGCGGAGTTGGGTCGGGGAGCTGTTTTTT. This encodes CASSLERSWVGELFF.

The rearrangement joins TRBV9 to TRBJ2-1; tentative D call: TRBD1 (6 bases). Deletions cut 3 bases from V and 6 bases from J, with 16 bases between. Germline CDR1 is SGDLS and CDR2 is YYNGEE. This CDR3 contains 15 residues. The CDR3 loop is CASSARQDVGNEQFF. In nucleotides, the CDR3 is TGTGCCAGCAGCGCCCGACAGGACGTGGGCAATGAGCAGTTCTTC.

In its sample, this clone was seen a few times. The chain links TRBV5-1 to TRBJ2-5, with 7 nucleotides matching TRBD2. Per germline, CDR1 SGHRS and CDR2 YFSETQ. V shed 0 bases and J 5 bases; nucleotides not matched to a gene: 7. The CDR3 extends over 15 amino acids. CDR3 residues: CASSLAGGGRETQYF. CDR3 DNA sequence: TGCGCCAGCAGCTTGGCCGGCGGGGGACGGGAGACCCAGTACTTC. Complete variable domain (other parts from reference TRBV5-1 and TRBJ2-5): KAGVTQTPRYLIKTRGQQVTLSCSPISGHRSVSWYQQTPGQGLQFLFEYFSETQRNKGNFPGRFSGRQFSNSRSEMNVSTLELGDSALYLCASSLAGGGRETQYFGPGTRLLVL.

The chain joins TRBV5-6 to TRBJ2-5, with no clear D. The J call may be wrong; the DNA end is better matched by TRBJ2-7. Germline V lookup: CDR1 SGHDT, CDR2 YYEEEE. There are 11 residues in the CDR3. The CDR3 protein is CASSLASEQYF. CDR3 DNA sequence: TGTGCCAGCAGCTTGGCCAGCGAGCAGTACTTC.

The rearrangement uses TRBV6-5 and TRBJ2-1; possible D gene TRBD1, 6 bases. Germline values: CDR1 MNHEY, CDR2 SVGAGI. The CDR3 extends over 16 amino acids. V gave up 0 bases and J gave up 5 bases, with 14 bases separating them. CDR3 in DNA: TGTGCCAGCAGTTACTCGATATCGGGACACAACAATGAGCAGTTCTTC. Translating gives CASSYSISGHNNEQFF.

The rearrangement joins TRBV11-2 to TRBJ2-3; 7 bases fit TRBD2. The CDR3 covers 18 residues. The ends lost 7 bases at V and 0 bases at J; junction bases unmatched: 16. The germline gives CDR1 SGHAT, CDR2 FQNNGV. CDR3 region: CASTRGSGVLLSTDTQYF. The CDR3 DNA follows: TGTGCCAGCACCCGTGGGAGCGGGGTTTTGCTTAGCACAGATACGCAGTATTTT.

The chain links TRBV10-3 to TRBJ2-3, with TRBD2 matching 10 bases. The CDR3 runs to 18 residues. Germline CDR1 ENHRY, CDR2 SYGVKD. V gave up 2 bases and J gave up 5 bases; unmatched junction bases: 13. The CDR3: CAISEELAGGQVGDTQYF. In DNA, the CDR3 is TGTGCCATCAGTGAGGAGTTAGCGGGAGGCCAAGTAGGAGATACGCAGTATTTT.

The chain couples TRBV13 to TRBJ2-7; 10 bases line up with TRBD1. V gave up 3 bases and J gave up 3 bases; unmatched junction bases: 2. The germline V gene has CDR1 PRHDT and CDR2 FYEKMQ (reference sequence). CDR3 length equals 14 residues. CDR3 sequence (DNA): TGTGCCAGCAGCTTCGGGACAGGGGACTACGAGCAGTACTTC. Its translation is CASSFGTGDYEQYF.

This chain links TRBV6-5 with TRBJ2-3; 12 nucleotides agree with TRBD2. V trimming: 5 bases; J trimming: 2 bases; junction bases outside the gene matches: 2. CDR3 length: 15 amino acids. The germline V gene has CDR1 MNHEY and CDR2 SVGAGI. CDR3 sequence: CASSGLAGHTDTQYF. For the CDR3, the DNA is TGTGCCAGCAGTGGACTAGCGGGACACACAGATACGCAGTATTTT.

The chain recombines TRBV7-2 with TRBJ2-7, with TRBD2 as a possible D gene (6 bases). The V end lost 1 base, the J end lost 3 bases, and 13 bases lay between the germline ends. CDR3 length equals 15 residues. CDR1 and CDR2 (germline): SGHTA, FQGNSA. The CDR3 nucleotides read TGTGCCAGCAGCTTAGGGAGCCAGGGAGGCTACGAGCAGTACTTC. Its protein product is CASSLGSQGGYEQYF.

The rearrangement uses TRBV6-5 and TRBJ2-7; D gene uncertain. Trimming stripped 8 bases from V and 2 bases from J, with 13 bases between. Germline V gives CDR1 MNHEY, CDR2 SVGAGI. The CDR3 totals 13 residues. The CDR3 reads CASGRMGAYEQYF. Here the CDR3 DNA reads TGTGCCAGCGGCCGGATGGGCGCCTACGAGCAGTACTTC.

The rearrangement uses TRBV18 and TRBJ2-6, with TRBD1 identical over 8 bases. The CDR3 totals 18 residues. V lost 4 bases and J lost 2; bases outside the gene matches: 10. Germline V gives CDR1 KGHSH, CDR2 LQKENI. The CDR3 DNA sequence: TGTGCCAGCTCACACTTGAATAACAGGGGGACTGGGGCCAACGTCCTGACTTTC. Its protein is CASSHLNNRGTGANVLTF.

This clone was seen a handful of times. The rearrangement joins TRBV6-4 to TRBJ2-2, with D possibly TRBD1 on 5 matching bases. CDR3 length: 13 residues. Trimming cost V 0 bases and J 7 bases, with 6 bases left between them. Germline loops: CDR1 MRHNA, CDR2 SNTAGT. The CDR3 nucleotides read TGTGCCAGCAGTGACTCAGGGGTCGGGGAGCTGTTTTTT. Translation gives CASSDSGVGELFF.